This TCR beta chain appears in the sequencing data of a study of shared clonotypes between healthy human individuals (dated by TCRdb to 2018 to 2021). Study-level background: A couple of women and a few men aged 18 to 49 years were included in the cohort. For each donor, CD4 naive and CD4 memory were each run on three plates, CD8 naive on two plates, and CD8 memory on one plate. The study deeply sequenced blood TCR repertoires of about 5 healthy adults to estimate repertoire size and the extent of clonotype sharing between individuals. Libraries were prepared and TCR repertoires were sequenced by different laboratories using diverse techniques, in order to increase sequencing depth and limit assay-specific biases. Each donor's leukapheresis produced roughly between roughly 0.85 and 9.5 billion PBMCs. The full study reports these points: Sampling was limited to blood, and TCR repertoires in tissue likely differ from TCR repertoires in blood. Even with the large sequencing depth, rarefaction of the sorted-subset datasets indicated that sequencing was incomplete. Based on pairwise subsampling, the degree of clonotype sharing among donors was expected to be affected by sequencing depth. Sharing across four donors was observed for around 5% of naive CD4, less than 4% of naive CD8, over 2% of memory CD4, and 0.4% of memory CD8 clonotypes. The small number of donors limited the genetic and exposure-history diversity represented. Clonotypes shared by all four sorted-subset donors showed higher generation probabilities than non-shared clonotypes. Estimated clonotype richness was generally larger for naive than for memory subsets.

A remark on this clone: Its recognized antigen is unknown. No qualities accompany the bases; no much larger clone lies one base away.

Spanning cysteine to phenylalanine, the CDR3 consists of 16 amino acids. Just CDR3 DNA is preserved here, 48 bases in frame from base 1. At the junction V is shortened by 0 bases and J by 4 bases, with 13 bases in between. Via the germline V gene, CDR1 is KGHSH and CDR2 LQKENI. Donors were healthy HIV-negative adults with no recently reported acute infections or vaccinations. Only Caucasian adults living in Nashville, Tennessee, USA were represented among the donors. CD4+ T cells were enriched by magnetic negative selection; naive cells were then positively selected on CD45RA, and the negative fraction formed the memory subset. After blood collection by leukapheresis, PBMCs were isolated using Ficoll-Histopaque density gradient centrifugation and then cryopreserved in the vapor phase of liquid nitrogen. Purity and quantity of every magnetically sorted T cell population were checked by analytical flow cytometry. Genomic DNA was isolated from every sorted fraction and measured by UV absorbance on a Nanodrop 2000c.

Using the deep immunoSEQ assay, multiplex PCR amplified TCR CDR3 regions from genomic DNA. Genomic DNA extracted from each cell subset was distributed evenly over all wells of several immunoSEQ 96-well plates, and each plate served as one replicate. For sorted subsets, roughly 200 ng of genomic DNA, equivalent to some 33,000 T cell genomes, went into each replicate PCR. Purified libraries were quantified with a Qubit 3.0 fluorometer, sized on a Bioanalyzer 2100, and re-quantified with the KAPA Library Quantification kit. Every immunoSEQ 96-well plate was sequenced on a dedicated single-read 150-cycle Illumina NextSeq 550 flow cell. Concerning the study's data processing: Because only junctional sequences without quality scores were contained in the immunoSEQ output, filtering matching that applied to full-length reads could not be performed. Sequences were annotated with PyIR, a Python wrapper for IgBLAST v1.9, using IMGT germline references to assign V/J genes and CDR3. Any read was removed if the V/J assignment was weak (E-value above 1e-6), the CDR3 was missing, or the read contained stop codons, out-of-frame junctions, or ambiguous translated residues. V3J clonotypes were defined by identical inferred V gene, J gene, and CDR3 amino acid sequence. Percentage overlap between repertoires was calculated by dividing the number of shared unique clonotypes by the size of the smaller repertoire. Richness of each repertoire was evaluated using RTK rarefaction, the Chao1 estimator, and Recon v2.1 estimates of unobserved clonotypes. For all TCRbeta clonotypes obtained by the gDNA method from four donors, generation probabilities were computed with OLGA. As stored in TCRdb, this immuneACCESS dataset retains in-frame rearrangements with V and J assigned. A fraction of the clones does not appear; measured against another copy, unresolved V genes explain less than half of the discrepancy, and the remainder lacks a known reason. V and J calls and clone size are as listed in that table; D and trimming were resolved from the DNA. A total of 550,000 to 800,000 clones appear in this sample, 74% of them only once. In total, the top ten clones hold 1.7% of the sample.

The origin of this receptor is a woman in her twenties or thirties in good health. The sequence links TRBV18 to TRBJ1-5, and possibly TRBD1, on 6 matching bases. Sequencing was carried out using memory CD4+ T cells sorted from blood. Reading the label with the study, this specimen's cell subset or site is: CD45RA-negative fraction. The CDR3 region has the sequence CASSPPTTGRNQPQHF. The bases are TGTGCCAGCTCACCACCGACGACAGGTAGGAATCAGCCCCAGCATTTT.